The 17 T cell receptor beta chains given below trace back to one sample, sequenced in a study of T-cell memory formation after mild COVID-19. TCRdb fed the 5' RACE reads into MiXCR, producing one record per CDR3 protein. The sample includes around 300,000 distinct CDR3 sequences, about a sixth of them seen just once. The sample taken for sequencing was PBMCs or a T cell subset sorted from them (not recorded which). All receptors come from a man between 18 and 29 years old who had mild COVID-19 (a few samples of this study predate the infection). Cell type and time point are not known.

The V call is TRBV10-2, the J call TRBJ1-6; D remains ambiguous. The CDR3 has 13 amino acids. Germline values: CDR1 WSHSY, CDR2 SAAADI. Deletions cut 5 bases from V and 9 bases from J, with 11 bases between. CDR3 DNA sequence: TGCGCCAGCAGTCCCGCTCGGAGTTCACCCCTCCACTTT. It specifies CASSPARSSPLHF.

The CDR3 sequence: CASSLIQANYGYTF. Written as DNA, the CDR3 is TGTGCCAGCAGTTTAATCCAGGCGAACTATGGCTACACCTTC. V gene TRBV28 combines with J gene TRBJ1-2; D is ambiguous. Germline V gene data show CDR1 as MDHEN and CDR2 as SYDVKM. Between the trimmed V and J ends, which lost 2 bases and 2 bases, there was a span of 9 bases. This CDR3 spans 14 amino acids.

The chain joins TRBV2 to TRBJ1-3; no clear D gene. Germline CDR1 is SNHLY and CDR2 is FYNNEI. Between the trimmed V and J ends, which lost 1 base and 4 bases, there was a span of 5 bases. The CDR3 runs to 13 residues. This chain's CDR3 is CASSEGRGNTIYF. CDR3 bases: TGTGCCAGCAGTGAAGGCAGGGGAAACACCATATATTTT.

CDR3 protein: CASSLEYRNTEAFF. The CDR3 coding sequence is TGCGCCAGCAGCTTGGAATATCGGAACACTGAAGCTTTCTTT. The chain employs TRBV5-1 and TRBJ1-1; D gene ambiguous. Germline-derived CDR1 and CDR2 are SGHRS and YFSETQ. V was trimmed by 0 bases and J by 1 base, leaving 7 bases between them. The CDR3 sequence is 14 residues long.

In this sample, this clonotype turned up many times. The rearrangement uses TRBV7-2 and TRBJ2-2, with 8 bases that match TRBD2. CDR1 SGHTA and CDR2 FQGNSA come from the germline V gene. Germline trimming cut 0 bases from V and 1 base from J; bases unmatched to any gene: 1. The CDR3 has 16 residues. The CDR3 sequence is CASSLALAGNTGELFF. The CDR3 coding sequence is TGTGCCAGCAGCTTAGCCCTAGCGGGGAACACCGGGGAGCTGTTTTTT.

CDR3 coding DNA: TGTGCCAGCAAGAACAGTAACTATGGCTACACCTTC. Residues: CASKNSNYGYTF. V is TRBV6-5 and J is TRBJ1-2; D not resolved. Trimming took 7 bases from V and 1 from J, leaving 7 bases between them. Looked up from germline, CDR1 is MNHEY and CDR2 is SVGAGI. CDR3 size: 12 residues.

J is TRBJ2-7 and V is TRBV15, with 13 nucleotides matching TRBD2. With 0 bases clipped from V and 0 bases from J, the junction kept 11 bases outside the gene matches. This CDR3 contains 20 residues. CDR1 and CDR2 (germline): LNHNV, YYDKDF (reference sequence). CDR3: CATSRDRGLAGVPRSYEQYF. The CDR3 nucleotides read TGTGCCACCAGCAGAGATCGAGGACTAGCGGGGGTTCCCCGCTCCTACGAGCAGTACTTC.

This clonotype was seen more than once but under ten times. The rearrangement links TRBV12-3 or TRBV12-4 to TRBJ2-1, with 10 bases fitting TRBD2. The junction had 10 bases not matched to a gene; V was cut back by 6 bases and J by 8 bases. The CDR3 is 15 residues long. CDR3 nucleotide sequence: TGTGCCAGCAGCCCTAGCGGGGGAGGGGGCGATGAGCAGTTCTTC. Protein: CASSPSGGGGDEQFF.

The J gene is TRBJ1-2, the V gene TRBV7-2; possible D gene TRBD1, 5 bases. Germline values: CDR1 SGHTA, CDR2 FQGNSA. Trimming left V 4 bases short and J 2 bases short, with 11 bases between. CDR3 length: 14 amino acids. In DNA, the CDR3 is TGTGCCAGCAGCTCCCGGGGCGGAAACTATGGCTACACCTTC. This codes for CASSSRGGNYGYTF.

The rearrangement joins TRBV10-3 to TRBJ1-3, with TRBD1 identical over 9 bases. Germline lookup yields CDR1 ENHRY and CDR2 SYGVKD. The CDR3 totals 15 residues. Losses at the gene ends were 7 bases for V and 1 base for J; bases not matched to a gene: 5. CDR3 sequence: CAITATGGSGNTIYF. CDR3 in DNA: TGTGCCATCACTGCGACAGGGGGTTCTGGAAACACCATATATTTT.

The V and J genes are TRBV7-2 and TRBJ2-3; 8 nucleotides align to TRBD1. This CDR3 is 15 amino acids long. Losses at the gene ends were 5 bases for V and 4 bases for J; bases not matched to a gene: 8. Looked up from germline, CDR1 is SGHTA and CDR2 is FQGNSA. The CDR3 coding sequence is TGTGCCAGCAGCCAAGGACAGGGATGGGCAGATACGCAGTATTTT. Residues: CASSQGQGWADTQYF.

The chain employs TRBV6-1 and TRBJ2-3, with unresolved D. Per germline, CDR1 MNHNS and CDR2 SASEGT. V lost 0 bases and J 7 bases, leaving 11 bases between the germline ends. This CDR3 comprises 14 residues. This chain's CDR3 is CASSEAGSYNTQYF. The CDR3 coding sequence is TGTGCCAGCAGTGAAGCGGGCTCCTATAATACGCAGTATTTT.

CDR3 region: CASSVEAHFGPDTQYF. The CDR3, as DNA: TGTGCCAGCAGCGTAGAGGCCCACTTCGGCCCAGATACGCAGTATTTT. The chain employs TRBV9 and TRBJ2-3; D uncertain. CDR3 length equals 16 residues. Germline loops: CDR1 SGDLS, CDR2 YYNGEE. Between the trimmed V and J ends, which lost 0 bases and 4 bases, there was a span of 15 bases.

The chain couples TRBV19 to TRBJ2-7, with D tentatively TRBD1 (5 bases). The CDR3 is made up of 13 amino acids. The germline CDR1 and CDR2 sequences are LNHDA and SQIVND (reference sequence). V shed 5 bases and J shed 4 bases, with 12 bases lying between them. The CDR3 protein is CASSDSSLYEQYF. The CDR3 nucleotides are TGTGCCAGTAGTGACAGTTCACTTTACGAGCAGTACTTC.

This clonotype was picked up many times. The chain joins TRBV20-1 to TRBJ2-7, with no clear D. The CDR3 has 13 residues. V was cut by 0 bases and J by 0 bases, with 6 bases left in between. Germline V gives CDR1 DFQATT, CDR2 SNEGSKA (reference sequence). This CDR3 is CSAREGPSYEQYF. The CDR3 bases are TGCAGTGCTAGAGAAGGACCCTCCTACGAGCAGTACTTC.

J is TRBJ2-2 and V is TRBV3-1; D may be TRBD2 (5 bases). The V gene lost 8 bases and the J gene lost 6 bases, with 10 bases spanning the gap. This CDR3 has 12 residues. Germline V CDR1 and CDR2: LGHDT, YNNKEL (reference sequence). Here the CDR3 reads CASAGPSGELFF. The CDR3 DNA reads TGTGCCAGCGCGGGCCCCTCCGGGGAGCTGTTTTTT. Full variable domain (remainder filled in from reference TRBV3-1 and TRBJ2-2): DTAVSQTPKYLVTQMGNDKSIKCEQNLGHDTMYWYKQDSKKFLKIMFSYNNKELIINETVPNRFSPKSPDKAHLNLHINSLELGDSAVYFCASAGPSGELFFGEGSRLTVL.

The chain links TRBV5-1 to TRBJ2-5; 7 positions match TRBD1. The length of the CDR3 is 15 residues. V dropped 2 bases and J dropped 5; count of bases not matched to a gene: 9. CDR1 and CDR2 from the germline V gene are SGHRS and YFSETQ. CDR3: CASSFSDRVTETQYF. CDR3 DNA sequence: TGCGCCAGCAGCTTCTCAGACAGGGTTACGGAGACCCAGTACTTC.